This paragraph covers one T cell receptor beta chain sequence. Its specificity is unknown. TCRdb reprocessed the 5' RACE reads with MiXCR, giving one entry per CDR3 protein. The sample includes 54,000 or so distinct CDR3 sequences, around an eighth seen only once; the top ten take around 4.5%. The record originates from a study of early T cells in non-severe SARS-CoV-2 infection. Study overall: Sequencing used unsorted whole-blood bulk RNA, so chains lack pairing.

The CDR3 extends over 18 amino acids. CDR1 and CDR2 (germline): SGHDN, FVKESK. After removal of 4 bases from V and 0 bases from J, the junction contained 8 bases not matched to a gene. Study-wide findings and caveats: A preference for anti-spike CD8 responses marked VDJdb matching, which missed private and CD4 specificities.

The origin of this receptor is an adult who was a healthcare worker with PCR-confirmed SARS-CoV-2 infection or an uninfected control (not recorded which). The sequencing input was whole blood. The chain employs TRBV14 and TRBJ2-6; TRBD1 agrees at 8 bases. The CDR3: CASSREDRALSGANVLTF. In nucleotides, the CDR3 is TGTGCCAGCAGCCGAGAGGACAGGGCGCTCTCTGGGGCCAACGTCCTGACTTTC.